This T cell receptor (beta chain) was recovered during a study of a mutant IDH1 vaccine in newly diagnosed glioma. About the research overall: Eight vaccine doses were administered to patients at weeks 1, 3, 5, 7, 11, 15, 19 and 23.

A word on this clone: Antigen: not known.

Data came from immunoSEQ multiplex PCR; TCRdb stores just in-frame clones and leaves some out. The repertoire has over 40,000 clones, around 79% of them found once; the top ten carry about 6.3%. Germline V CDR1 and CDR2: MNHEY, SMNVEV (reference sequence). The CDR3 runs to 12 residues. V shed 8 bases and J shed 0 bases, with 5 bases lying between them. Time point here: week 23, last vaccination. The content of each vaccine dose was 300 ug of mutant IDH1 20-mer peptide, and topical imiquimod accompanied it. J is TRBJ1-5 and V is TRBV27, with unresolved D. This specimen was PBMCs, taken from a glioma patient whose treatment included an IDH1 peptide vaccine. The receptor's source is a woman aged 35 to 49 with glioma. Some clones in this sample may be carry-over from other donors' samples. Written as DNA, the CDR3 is TGTGCCAGCGGGTATAGCAATCAGCCCCAGCATTTT. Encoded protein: CASGYSNQPQHF.